This T cell receptor (beta chain) derives from a study of cytomegalovirus exposure and HLA in healthy donors. Whole-study results and caveats: Researchers left out some V segments, among them TRBV6-2 and TRBV6-3, as indistinguishable.

The PCR was carried out with 60 Vbeta primers and 13 Jbeta primers. Clones were read by immunoSEQ multiplex PCR, and TCRdb kept only the in-frame ones, dropping some. The sample shows about 130,000 clones, 79% of them seen only once. This CDR3 spans 15 amino acids. Trimming removed 3 bases from V and 7 bases from J; junction bases left unmatched: 7. CDR1 MNHEY and CDR2 SMNVEV come from the germline V gene (reference sequence). Notes on this clone: Antigen: not known.

The sample consisted of PBMCs. The sequence derives from a middle-aged man in good health and CMV-seropositive. The chain employs TRBV27 and TRBJ2-2; 8 nucleotides align to TRBD1. The CDR3 DNA reads TGTGCCAGCAGTTTTGTGGCAGGGGGCTACGGGGAGCTGTTTTTT. Protein: CASSFVAGGYGELFF.